This is a list of T cell receptor beta chains from one sample in a study of HIV-infected patients and healthy controls. TCRdb used MiXCR to reprocess the 5' RACE reads, holding one entry per CDR3 protein. Here the sample spans around 16,000 distinct CDR3 sequences, more than 7.5% being singletons. The sequenced material came from blood. Receptor source: an adult in good health. CDR3s include the opening cysteine and the closing phenylalanine or tryptophan. The D gene is left open where the match is weak. Clone size appears in some rows only: once, few, many, or a class for an expanded clone.

TRBV28	TRBJ2-7	NA	few	CASSFRVGDEQYF	TGTGCCAGCAGTTTCCGAGTCGGGGACGAGCAGTACTTC
TRBV29-1	TRBJ1-2	TRBD1	many	CSVAQGDYGYTF	TGCAGCGTTGCACAGGGGGACTATGGCTACACCTTC
TRBV29-1	TRBJ1-1	NA	many	CSVVGERTAFEAFF	TGCAGCGTCGTTGGGGAGAGGACAGCCTTTGAAGCTTTCTTT
TRBV28	TRBJ1-4	TRBD1	many	CASRAGQVREKLFF	TGTGCCAGCAGGGCGGGACAGGTACGGGAAAAACTGTTTTTT
TRBV12-3/TRBV12-4	TRBJ1-2	TRBD1	NA	CASSFRGGTGGYTF	TGTGCCAGCAGTTTTCGGGGGGGGACAGGCGGCTACACCTTC
TRBV12-3/TRBV12-4	TRBJ2-1	TRBD2	NA	CASSRRRVAGDYNEQFF	TGTGCCAGCAGTCGTCGTAGGGTGGCGGGGGACTACAATGAGCAGTTCTTC
TRBV20-1	TRBJ2-3	NA	many	CSASLAPSTDTQYF	TGCAGTGCTAGCTTAGCCCCGAGCACAGATACGCAGTATTTT
TRBV19	TRBJ2-2	NA	many	CASSRGSAGELFF	TGTGCCAGTAGTAGAGGTTCCGCCGGGGAGCTGTTTTTT
TRBV12-3/TRBV12-4	TRBJ1-4	NA	many	CASRGGEKLFF	TGTGCCAGCCGGGGGGGTGAAAAACTGTTTTTT
TRBV6-6	TRBJ2-3	TRBD2	NA	CASSYSPGSGSVDTQYF	TGTGCCAGCAGTTACTCCCCTGGTAGCGGGAGCGTAGATACGCAGTATTTT
TRBV20-1	TRBJ1-1	NA	many	CSARDRPGANTEAFF	TGCAGTGCTAGAGATAGGCCCGGGGCCAACACTGAAGCTTTCTTT
TRBV28	TRBJ2-6	NA	medium-sized	CASITSGANVLTF	TGTGCCAGCATTACTTCTGGGGCCAACGTCCTGACTTTC
TRBV18	TRBJ2-5	NA	NA	CASSPPQGLETQYF	TGTGCCAGCTCACCGCCCCAAGGGCTAGAGACCCAGTACTTC
TRBV2	TRBJ2-3	TRBD2	many	CASSFWGASSGNTDTQYF	TGTGCCAGCAGTTTCTGGGGCGCATCAAGCGGGAACACAGATACGCAGTATTTT
TRBV4-3	TRBJ2-1	TRBD1	many	CASSQDSRQGDHNEQFF	TGCGCCAGCAGCCAAGATTCGAGACAGGGGGACCACAATGAGCAGTTCTTC
TRBV5-6	TRBJ2-5	NA	many	CASSLMGETQYF	TGTGCCAGCAGCTTGATGGGGGAGACCCAGTACTTC
TRBV5-1	TRBJ2-1	TRBD2	many	CASRDYDQPVEQFF	TGCGCCAGCCGGGACTATGACCAACCGGTTGAGCAGTTCTTC
TRBV12-3/TRBV12-4	TRBJ1-5	NA	medium-sized	CASMAGAEQPQHF	TGTGCCAGCATGGCAGGGGCCGAGCAGCCCCAGCATTTT
TRBV28	TRBJ2-3	TRBD2	medium-sized	CASSLWGSGSRDDTQYF	TGTGCCAGCAGTTTATGGGGTAGCGGGAGTCGGGACGATACGCAGTATTTT
TRBV6-2/TRBV6-3	TRBJ2-1	NA	few	CASSIRRSSYNEQFF	TGTGCCAGCAGTATTCGTCGGAGCTCCTACAATGAGCAGTTCTTC